The table lists the clone carrying this T cell receptor (beta chain) with a few counts. This record belongs to a study of blood T cell repertoires in COVID-19. Study-level information: Researchers got acute and convalescent COVID-19 samples from the United States, Italy and Spain.

Original methodology: Estimates of nucleated cell counts were drawn from the amplification of reference gene primers. TCRdb's table, derived via immunoSEQ multiplex PCR, lists solely in-frame clones and lacks some. The D gene and trimming were derived from the DNA, and the V and J assignments and clone size from that table. Here the sample spans 75,000 to 100,000 clones, approximately 86% being singletons. Input material: peripheral blood. The clonotype originates from a man older than 75 with acute or convalescent COVID-19.

The CDR3 region has the DNA TGTGCCAGCAGTTACCCCTTTGGCAGGGCCCCCACCTACGAGCAGTACTTC. Its translation: CASSYPFGRAPTYEQYF. The gene calls are TRBV6-2 or TRBV6-3 and TRBJ2-7; perhaps TRBD1 as D (5 bases). Trimming pared 2 bases from V and 2 bases from J, leaving 19 bases between. The CDR3 runs to 17 residues. Germline CDR1 MNHEY, CDR2 SVGEGT.